Reported below is one T cell receptor (beta chain). The target antigen is unknown. The data belong to a study of cytomegalovirus exposure and HLA in healthy donors. Study-level background: T cells numbering about 180 million yielded fewer than 140 million unique TCR beta sequences in an earlier analysis. Broader study findings: Likely technical artifact: a cluster of highly shared sequence variants. The authors enumerated 150 to 200 TCR beta chains as linked to cytomegalovirus.

Primers for the PCR totalled 60 Vbeta and 13 Jbeta. The data were produced by immunoSEQ multiplex PCR, yet TCRdb's version contains in-frame clones alone and is incomplete. The table lists about 300,000 clones, roughly 90% of them singletons. The junction had 16 bases not matched to a gene; V was cut back by 3 bases and J by 3 bases. The CDR3 sequence is 19 residues long. CDR1 is SGHAT and CDR2 is FQNNGV in the germline V gene. Input material: PBMCs. This clonotype originated in a middle-aged man in good health and CMV-seropositive. This chain uses TRBV11-2 with TRBJ1-1, with 10 bases lining up with TRBD1. The CDR3 DNA follows: TGTGCCAGCAGCTTGCGTCGGGACAGGGGAGGTCGGGGGGACACTGAAGCTTTCTTT. Amino acid sequence: CASSLRRDRGGRGDTEAFF.